This T cell receptor (beta chain) was found in a study of cytomegalovirus exposure and HLA in healthy donors (dated by TCRdb to the late 2010s). In the study overall: An earlier analysis of roughly 610 of the donors reported about 300 Gb of sequence data and 95 million to 140 million unique TCR beta sequences obtained from approximately 180 million T cells. The study was designed to test whether signatures of past pathogen exposure could be identified by cataloging public T cell receptors. Across roughly 420 genotyped donors of the cohort, an average of about 240,000 unique TCR beta nucleotide sequences per donor were sequenced, and 15% to 20% of those sequences were non-productive. Using immunosequencing, the study profiled T cell repertoires from around 670 subjects and related those repertoires to cytomegalovirus serostatus. The study combined high-throughput TCR immunosequencing, statistical association of individual TCRs with disease status, and machine learning to predict cytomegalovirus infection status. Donor age, sex, ethnicity and CMV serostatus were compiled together with the repertoire data. HLA typing covered class I and class II loci at four-digit resolution. In a later analysis, previously published TCR beta repertoires from about 640 donors were re-analyzed and high-resolution HLA genotyping was added so that TCR occurrence patterns could be studied. Several DR-DQ haplotypes were treated as single units for association and clustering because of strong linkage in the cohort. A later genetic analysis used genome-wide SNP genotypes for about 60% of the roughly 700 donors, treating that subset as a discovery cohort. All discovery cohort repertoires had been generated on a single sequencing platform. Typing coverage varied by locus: about 629-630 donors for A, B, C, DRB1 and DQB1; approximately 560 for DQA1; more than 600 for DPA1; 450 to 480 for DPB1. In an earlier analysis of 500 to 650 of the donors, high-throughput TCR beta sequencing was used to judge whether each TCR beta V gene segment behaved as functional or pseudogenic. Besides the first cohort of about 730 subjects, a separate validation cohort made up of roughly 130 different subjects was used. Roughly 320 gigabases of sequencing data and approximately 91 million unique TCR sequences made up an early release that covered approximately 700 HLA-typed donors. In the later analysis, no new phenotypic data were used to find candidate immune exposures; instead, reliance was placed on TCR beta sequences and their occurrence across donors. Of the 300 to 500 genotyped donors, over 80% were placed in the genetic ancestry cluster associated with self-reported Caucasian donors. Findings and caveats that apply to the study as a whole: Broadly in line with IMGT annotations, most TCR beta V segments showed up in productive rearrangements about 87% or about 30% of the time in an earlier analysis of approximately 600 of the donors. When HLA alleles, especially DR and DQ, strongly co-occurred, TCR associations were difficult to assign to individual alleles. A cluster of highly shared sequence variants was judged likely to represent a technical artifact of the sequencing pipeline. According to a later analysis, most CMV-associated TCR beta chains appeared to be HLA-restricted, and the HLA associations seemed to be driven largely by CMV exposure. A few of the identified cytomegalovirus-associated TCR beta chains were confirmed in vitro to be specific for cytomegalovirus antigens. Across donors, most TCR sequences were observed very rarely, whereas some public TCRs were present in many individuals. According to the authors, the approach could potentially be generalized to other disease states and immunological phenotypes. Because HLA typing was unavailable for some donors at each locus, only the typed subset was used in association tests. In a later genetic analysis, a missense DCLRE1C variant was associated with V-gene and J-gene trimming of TCR beta chains, and the association was replicated in an independent cohort. A later genetic analysis reported fewer N-insertions in productive TCRs among donors in an Asian-associated ancestry cluster than the roughly 720-donor mean. A later analysis associated 16,951 TCR beta sequences with specific HLA alleles at a false discovery rate of 0.05. Roughly uniform sequencing depth across donors was assumed in presence/absence analyses, although this assumption may not hold. Some IMGT-functional V segments, including TRBV6-2 and TRBV6-3, could not be distinguished by the 87-base-pair reads and were therefore excluded. In a later analysis, HLA-associated TCR beta chains showed more clonal expansion and lower generation probabilities than non-associated chains that were equally common. Linkage disequilibrium might explain the correlated functional status among segregating V segments, but an unknown experimental factor could not be excluded. The only immune exposure information available for the cohort was CMV serostatus. In a later analysis, the rate of TCR association differed among HLA loci, with DRB1 alleles having the most associated TCRs and HLA-C alleles having the fewest. A further reported finding was that TCR beta sequences accurately predicted the HLA-A and HLA-B alleles for most subjects in the first cohort. A total of some 180 TCR beta chains were listed by the study as associated with cytomegalovirus. This cohort had only TCR beta chains sequenced, and the lack of alpha or paired-chain data limited which features could be detected. The classifier was reported to diagnose cytomegalovirus status with high specificity and sensitivity in both the original and validation cohorts. Several of the top co-occurrence clusters appeared to be linked to parvovirus B19, influenza, CMV and Epstein-Barr virus, according to a later analysis. The earlier analysis of almost 600 of the donors excluded some 15 rarely observed V segments, including chromosome 9 orphons, because counts were too low.

This clone was seen only a few times. Its recognized antigen is unknown. Base-call qualities are not available, and no considerably larger clone is one nucleotide away. The method was the immunoSEQ multiplex PCR assay. For the multiplex PCR, a mixture combining 60 forward primers for TCR Vbeta segments and 13 reverse primers for TCR Jbeta segments was used. A multiplex PCR assay on genomic DNA amplified the CDR3 region of rearranged TCR beta genes. The amplified TCR beta libraries were sequenced on the Illumina HiSeq System as 87-base-pair reads. The original methods were these. A later analysis tallied approximately 87 million unique TCR beta chains across the 666 repertoires, and some 12 million of those chains were shared by two or more donors. Raw reads were error-corrected and collapsed into unique sequences by a nearest-neighbor algorithm in which closely related sequences were merged to remove PCR and sequencing errors. To assign V, D and J gene segments, CDR3 sequences were aligned to IMGT reference sequences. For a sequence to be retained, a match of at least six nucleotides was required to both a V gene segment and a J gene segment. Rearrangements were called productive when the CDR3 lacked stop codons and stayed in frame with V and J; all others were non-productive. Following IMGT convention, CDR3 was defined as the stretch from the second conserved V-encoded cysteine to the conserved J-encoded phenylalanine. The earlier analysis of 500 to 650 of the donors excluded any sequence lacking an unambiguous match to a single V gene segment. An earlier analysis of about 590 of the donors classified V segments as functional when productive rearrangements were above 56.7% and as segregating when the standard deviation between donors was above 5%. To diagnose cytomegalovirus status from the catalog of TCR beta chain sequences, a statistical classification framework was built. In a later analysis, V and J genes were assigned by comparing TCR nucleotide sequences against IMGT/GENE-DB human TR gene sequences. The TCRdist pipeline was used in a later analysis to assign CDR3 sequences and most-parsimonious VDJ recombination scenarios. A later analysis defined each TCR beta chain by its CDR3 amino acid sequence plus V-gene family, and excluded reads lacking a unique V-gene family. To address suspected cross-contamination and a sequencing artifact, a later analysis removed a few hundred highly shared, low-generation-probability nucleotide sequences. In a later analysis, a clonal expansion index for each public chain was calculated from normalized within-repertoire ranks of inferred template counts. In a later analysis, generation probabilities were computed with a VDJ recombination model fitted to out-of-frame rearrangements, and the resulting probabilities were checked against IGoR. Hypergeometric tests were used in a later analysis to score TCR-TCR, TCR-HLA and TCR-CMV co-occurrence, with a repertoire-size bias correction applied to the TCR pairs. A later analysis estimated false discovery rates by permuting HLA or CMV assignments 20 times. In a later analysis, co-occurring TCRs were grouped using DBSCAN, and TCRdist sequence similarity was added for clustering within HLA-allele-positive subsets. For co-occurrence clustering, repertoires with fewer than 30,000 or more than 120,000 public chains were excluded, along with roughly 5 repertoires with anomalous nucleotide sharing. TCRdb re-hosts the immuneACCESS table, in-frame sequences only. Its copies lack some clones; in the studies checked, an unresolved V gene accounts for under half of them, and the cause for the rest is not known. D and trimming were read from the DNA, whereas the V and J calls and clone size are those reported in that table. Counted in this sample were around 190,000 clones; around 80% of them appeared once. The biggest ten clones account for approximately 1.8% of the sample.

The cohort was made up of approximately 700 healthy bone marrow donors. All cohort members were sampled while nominally healthy, although unrecorded immune exposures were likely present. The donor tested CMV seronegative, placing the donor among the 350 or so seronegative members of the cohort. A peripheral blood sample was collected from each donor, and TCR beta sequencing was performed on peripheral blood mononuclear cells. The Qiagen DNeasy Blood Extraction Kit was used to extract genomic DNA from the blood cell samples. Inclusive of the bounding cysteine and phenylalanine, the CDR3 is 15 residues long. The CDR3 DNA has 45 bases and is translated from base 1. Trimming accounts for 4 bases at V and 4 bases at J, while the number of junction bases matched to no gene is 10. Looking up the germline V gene yields CDR1 SGHTS and CDR2 YDEGEE.

This sequence originates from a man aged 18-30 years in good health and CMV-seronegative. The chain employs TRBV5-8 and TRBJ1-2; 7 bases in between match TRBD1. Sequenced input: PBMCs. The DNA sequence is given as TGTGCCAGCAGCCCAAGACAGGGACGGGGCTATGGCTACACCTTC. Translated, this is CASSPRQGRGYGYTF.